Listed here are 26 T cell receptor beta chains from one sample, sequenced in a study of vaccination and CD4 T cells after COVID-19. Treatment defined: approximately nine-day PBMC culture with coronavirus spike peptide pools or control peptides (ViraFEST assay). Sequencing of DNA taken from cultured CD4+ T cells relied on the Oncomine TCR Beta short-read assay. TCRdb used MiXCR to reprocess the PCR reads, holding one entry per CDR3 protein. The sample has around 18,000 distinct CDR3 sequences, around 35% seen once; the top ten hold under 15%. Their target antigens are unknown. Sequencing was done on a sample of CD4+ T cells from blood, cultured in vitro. The receptors were sampled from a human donor who had recovered from COVID-19.

This clonotype was seen a handful of times. This rearrangement joins TRBV27 to TRBJ2-5; weak D call: TRBD2 (5 bases). V lost 0 bases to trimming and J lost 3 bases, with 11 bases between them. The germline V gene encodes CDR1 MNHEY and CDR2 SMNVEV (reference sequence). The CDR3 is 15 residues long. The CDR3: CASSLSAGWEETQYF. The CDR3 coding sequence is TGTGCCAGCAGTTTATCCGCGGGTTGGGAAGAGACCCAGTACTTC.

The rearrangement joins TRBV20-1 to TRBJ2-4; D is ambiguous. The germline V gene has CDR1 DFQATT and CDR2 SNEGSKA (reference sequence). This CDR3 is built from 15 residues. With 0 bases removed from V and 0 bases from J, the gap between germline ends came to 9 bases. The CDR3 sequence is CSARDPQVAKNIQYF. The CDR3 DNA is TGCAGTGCTAGAGATCCTCAGGTAGCCAAAAACATTCAGTACTTC.

The chain carries TRBV21-1 and TRBJ2-5; TRBD1 reflects the table's D call only, with no check against the DNA. TRBV21-1 is a known pseudogene. This CDR3 has 19 amino acids. CDR3 region: CASSKVTKVPGQDQETQYF. CDR3 coding DNA: TGTGCCAGCAGCAAAGTGACAAAGGTCCCGGGACAGGATCAAGAGACCCAGTACTTC.

In its sample, this clonotype was seen a few times. The V call is TRBV6-1, the J call TRBJ2-1; TRBD2 aligns across 10 bases. The V segment lost 5 bases and the J segment 3 bases; nucleotides outside the gene matches: 7. Germline CDR1 is MNHNS and CDR2 is SASEGT. The CDR3 has 16 amino acids. The CDR3 region has the DNA TGTGCCAGCAGTAGAGCGGGAGGGCCAATCTACAATGAGCAGTTCTTC. As protein: CASSRAGGPIYNEQFF.

The gene calls are TRBV5-1 and TRBJ2-1, with 11 bases fitting TRBD2. V lost 3 bases and J lost 7; bases outside the gene matches: 9. This CDR3 region has 16 residues. Germline V gene sequence: CDR1 SGHRS, CDR2 YFSETQ. This chain's CDR3 is CASSWGLAGGPNEQFF. The DNA for the CDR3 is TGCGCCAGCAGCTGGGGTTTAGCGGGAGGGCCGAATGAGCAGTTCTTC.

A few counts support this clonotype. J is TRBJ2-3 and V is TRBV7-2; 10 nucleotides align to TRBD2. V shed 5 bases, J shed 1 base, and the junction held 9 bases outside the gene matches. CDR3 length: 17 amino acids. Looked up from germline, CDR1 is SGHTA and CDR2 is FQGNSA. CDR3 DNA sequence: TGTGCCAGCAGCCCCATAGCGGGAGGTTTCCGCACAGATACGCAGTATTTT. This sequence encodes CASSPIAGGFRTDTQYF. The full variable domain, completed using reference TRBV7-2 and TRBJ2-3, is GAGVSQSPSNKVTEKGKDVELRCDPISGHTALYWYRQSLGQGLEFLIYFQGNSAPDKSGLPSDRFSAERTGGSVSTLTIQRTQQEDSAVYLCASSPIAGGFRTDTQYFGPGTRLTVL.

The sample holds a few counts of this clonotype. This chain links TRBV6-2 or TRBV6-3 with TRBJ2-3; 8 bases align to TRBD2. Germline V lookup: CDR1 MNHEY, CDR2 SVGEGT. The junction had 8 bases not matched to a gene; V was cut back by 6 bases and J by 9 bases. The CDR3 is 13 residues long. The CDR3 region is CASSPWGGRTQYF. The CDR3 DNA follows: TGTGCCAGCAGCCCATGGGGCGGGAGGACGCAGTATTTT.

This clonotype was observed a single time. The V call is TRBV29-1, the J call TRBJ1-1; D is unclear. CDR3 length: 13 residues. Germline assignment: CDR1 SQVTM and CDR2 ANQGSEA. Trimming took off 2 bases at V and 4 bases at J, with 11 bases between the two ends. CDR3 region: CSVESGRTTEAFF. For the CDR3, the DNA is TGCAGCGTTGAATCCGGCAGGACCACTGAAGCTTTCTTT. Drawing the rest from reference TRBV29-1 and TRBJ1-1, the complete variable domain is SAVISQKPSRDICQRGTSLTIQCQVDSQVTMMFWYRQQPGQSLTLIATANQGSEATYESGFVIDKFPISRPNLTFSTLTVSNMSPEDSSIYLCSVESGRTTEAFFGQGTRLTVV.

The rearrangement links TRBV24-1 to TRBJ2-5, with D possibly matching TRBD1 (6 bases). This CDR3 is 17 amino acids long. The V gene lost 3 bases and the J gene lost 5 bases, with 21 bases spanning the gap. Germline values: CDR1 KGHDR, CDR2 SFDVKD. The chain's CDR3 is CATSDPRPTGLRETQYF. DNA of the CDR3: TGTGCCACCAGTGATCCCCGACCAACAGGGCTGCGGGAGACCCAGTACTTC.

This clonotype was found a few times. This chain links TRBV2 with TRBJ1-2; weak D call: TRBD1 (5 bases). The V gene lost 10 bases and the J gene lost 0 bases, with 15 bases spanning the gap. This CDR3 comprises 14 residues. Germline V lookup: CDR1 SNHLY, CDR2 FYNNEI. CDR3 nucleotide sequence: TGTGCCACCTCCCGGCAGGGCACTAACTATGGCTACACCTTC. Translating it yields CATSRQGTNYGYTF.

The sample holds a few counts of this clonotype. CDR3 region: CSARQGEETQYF. The CDR3 DNA sequence: TGCAGTGCGAGACAGGGGGAAGAGACCCAGTACTTC. V is TRBV20-1 and J is TRBJ2-5; 9 positions agree with TRBD1. The CDR3 is 12 amino acids. Germline-derived CDR1 and CDR2 are DFQATT and SNEGSKA (reference sequence). The trim removed 6 bases at V and 3 bases at J, leaving 2 bases unmatched.

This clonotype was counted a few times. The chain is built from TRBV27 and TRBJ1-4; D is unclear. This CDR3 has 14 amino acids. CDR1 and CDR2 from the germline V gene are MNHEY and SMNVEV (reference sequence). V lost 6 bases to trimming and J lost 0 bases, with 8 bases between them. CDR3 protein: CASRSGATNEKLFF. CDR3 nucleotides: TGTGCCAGCAGATCAGGAGCAACTAATGAAAAACTGTTTTTT.

J is TRBJ1-5 and V is TRBV19; D uncertain. Germline CDR1 reads LNHDA; CDR2 reads SQIVND (reference sequence). With 7 bases removed from V and 4 bases from J, the gap between germline ends came to 11 bases. The CDR3 sequence is 13 residues long. In DNA, the CDR3 is TGTGCCAGTAAGGCACAAGATAATCAGCCCCAGCATTTT. Protein product: CASKAQDNQPQHF.

The chain carries TRBV20-1 and TRBJ2-2, with a weak D call TRBD2 (7 bases). The CDR3 consists of 17 residues. The germline V gene encodes CDR1 DFQATT and CDR2 SNEGSKA (reference sequence). Between the trimmed V and J ends, which lost 0 bases and 1 base, there was a span of 15 bases. The CDR3, as DNA: TGCAGTGCTAGAGAAGGCGTGGGGGGGCTGAACACCGGGGAGCTGTTTTTT. Amino acid sequence: CSAREGVGGLNTGELFF.

The chain couples TRBV7-8 to TRBJ2-7; D may match TRBD1 or TRBD2 (5 bases each). Trimming left V 5 bases short and J 1 base short, with 12 bases between. Germline assignment: CDR1 SGHVS and CDR2 FQNEAQ. The CDR3 is 14 residues long. CDR3 sequence: CASSLRDASYEQYF. The CDR3 DNA reads TGTGCCAGCAGCCTAAGGGACGCTTCCTACGAGCAGTACTTC.

This chain links TRBV30 with TRBJ2-1; D remains ambiguous. Germline lookup yields CDR1 GTSNPN and CDR2 SVGIG (reference sequence). V was shortened by 7 bases and J by 5 bases, with 12 bases between the two germline ends. The CDR3 extends over 12 amino acids. In DNA form, the CDR3 reads TGTGCCTTCGTCCCGGGCAACAATGAGCAGTTCTTC. This sequence encodes CAFVPGNNEQFF. Variable domain in full (rest from reference TRBV30 and TRBJ2-1): SQTIHQWPATLVQPVGSPLSLECTVEGTSNPNLYWYRQAAGRGLQLLFYSVGIGQISSEVPQNLSASRPQDRQFILSSKKLLLSDSGFYLCAFVPGNNEQFFGPGTRLTVL.

V is TRBV7-2 and J is TRBJ2-5; no clear D gene. CDR1 SGHTA and CDR2 FQGNSA come from the germline V gene. V gave up 5 bases and J gave up 10 bases, with 20 bases separating them. The CDR3 sequence is 14 residues long. The CDR3 region is CASSPGWENSNQYF. As DNA, the CDR3 is TGTGCCAGCAGCCCCGGGTGGGAAAATTCAAACCAGTACTTC.

This clonotype was picked up a small number of times. The genes are TRBV2 and TRBJ1-5; TRBD1 might be the D (5 bases). Trimming removed 5 bases from V and 7 bases from J, with 12 bases in between. Germline V gene data show CDR1 as SNHLY and CDR2 as FYNNEI. The CDR3 is 13 residues long. The CDR3 sequence: CASSSQGGQPQHF. CDR3 sequence (DNA): TGTGCCAGCAGTTCGCAGGGTGGACAGCCCCAGCATTTT. The full variable domain, its missing parts supplied by reference TRBV2 and TRBJ1-5, is EPEVTQTPSHQVTQMGQEVILRCVPISNHLYFYWYRQILGQKVEFLVSFYNNEISEKSEIFDDQFSVERPDGSNFTLKIRSTKLEDSAMYFCASSSQGGQPQHFGDGTRLSIL.

This clonotype was observed a handful of times. The genes are TRBV20-1 and TRBJ1-2; 8 bases match TRBD1. Germline loops: CDR1 DFQATT, CDR2 SNEGSKA (reference sequence). Germline trimming cut 4 bases from V and 6 bases from J; bases unmatched to any gene: 7. CDR3 length: 13 residues. CDR3 nucleotide sequence: TGCAGTGCTAATACGGGACAGGTCGATGGCTACACCTTC. Its translation is CSANTGQVDGYTF.

This clonotype was detected a few times. The chain carries TRBV12-3 or TRBV12-4 and TRBJ1-5; D perhaps matches TRBD1 (6 bases). V lost 2 bases and J lost 0, with 20 bases in between. CDR3 size: 19 residues. In DNA, the CDR3 is TGTGCCAGCAGTTTACTCAGTTTAGTGGGGGGCCGTAGCAATCAGCCCCAGCATTTT. Translation: CASSLLSLVGGRSNQPQHF.

This clonotype was observed a few times. The rearrangement joins TRBV2 to TRBJ2-5; 13 nucleotides line up with TRBD2. The CDR3 loop spans 13 amino acids. The ends lost 6 bases at V and 13 bases at J; junction bases unmatched: 8. Germline lookup yields CDR1 SNHLY and CDR2 FYNNEI. The CDR3 nucleotides are TGTGCCAGCAGCCGCACTAGCGGGAGGGCCCTGTACTTC. This gives the protein CASSRTSGRALYF.

CDR3 sequence: CASSFGQGSPYEQYF. CDR3 coding DNA: TGTGCCAGCAGTTTCGGACAGGGGTCCCCCTACGAGCAGTACTTC. This chain connects TRBV6-4 to TRBJ2-7; 9 nucleotides agree with TRBD1. Germline V gene sequence: CDR1 MRHNA, CDR2 SNTAGT. The CDR3 has 15 residues. V was clipped by 5 bases and J by 2 bases; unmatched bases: 7.

The chain has TRBV20-1 and TRBJ2-3, with D tentatively TRBD2 (5 bases). Looked up from germline, CDR1 is DFQATT and CDR2 is SNEGSKA (reference sequence). CDR3 length equals 11 residues. Trimming took 3 bases from V and 5 from J, leaving 6 bases between them. CDR3 loop: CSASRGDTQYF. The CDR3 nucleotides are TGCAGTGCTAGTCGGGGAGATACGCAGTATTTT.

The chain joins TRBV6-4 to TRBJ2-2; D not resolved. This CDR3 is 13 amino acids long. V was shortened by 0 bases and J by 4 bases, with 3 bases between the two germline ends. The germline V gene encodes CDR1 MRHNA and CDR2 SNTAGT. The CDR3 region is CASSDSGTGELFF. CDR3 nucleotides: TGTGCCAGCAGTGACTCGGGCACCGGGGAGCTGTTTTTT.

V usage is TRBV3-1 and J usage is TRBJ2-7, with D perhaps matching TRBD2 (6 bases). The CDR3 spans 15 residues. Trimming cost V 4 bases and J 0 bases, with 13 bases left between them. CDR1 is LGHDT and CDR2 is YNNKEL in the germline V gene (reference sequence). The CDR3 spells CASSPVGLFSYEQYF. The CDR3 DNA is TGTGCCAGCAGCCCAGTGGGACTCTTCTCCTACGAGCAGTACTTC.

A few counts support this clonotype. The chain joins TRBV2 to TRBJ2-2; D is undetermined. Looked up from germline, CDR1 is SNHLY and CDR2 is FYNNEI. The CDR3 has 14 residues. Trimming cost V 6 bases and J 1 base, with 9 bases left between them. The CDR3: CASRKQENTGELFF. Written as DNA, the CDR3 is TGTGCCAGCAGAAAGCAGGAGAACACCGGGGAGCTGTTTTTT. The entire variable domain, with the rest obtained from reference TRBV2 and TRBJ2-2, is as follows: EPEVTQTPSHQVTQMGQEVILRCVPISNHLYFYWYRQILGQKVEFLVSFYNNEISEKSEIFDDQFSVERPDGSNFTLKIRSTKLEDSAMYFCASRKQENTGELFFGEGSRLTVL.